This passage covers 6 T cell receptor beta chains from one sample sequenced in a study of T cell responses to AZD1222 COVID-19 vaccine. Sequenced by immunoSEQ multiplex PCR; TCRdb stores in-frame clones only, minus some. The sample holds around 150,000 clones, 94% seen once. Sequences were derived from peripheral blood, sampled 28 days after the second AZD1222 dose. The source of these receptors is an adult who received the AZD1222 COVID-19 vaccine.

The chain employs TRBV6-1 and TRBJ2-1, with D perhaps matching TRBD1 or TRBD2 (5 bases each). Germline values: CDR1 MNHNS, CDR2 SASEGT. The ends were cut back, 1 base at V and 3 bases at J, with 10 bases in the middle. The length of the CDR3 is 15 residues. The CDR3 loop is CASSEDWGNYNEQFF. The CDR3 DNA reads TGTGCCAGCAGTGAAGATTGGGGGAACTACAATGAGCAGTTCTTC.

CDR3 sequence reads: CSALTGERQFF. CDR3 nucleotide sequence: TGCAGTGCTTTGACGGGGGAAAGGCAGTTCTTC. The V gene is TRBV20-1, the J gene TRBJ2-1; tentatively, D is TRBD2 (6 bases). Germline CDR1 and CDR2: DFQATT and SNEGSKA (reference sequence). The V gene lost 5 bases and the J gene lost 12 bases, with 14 bases spanning the gap. The CDR3 has 11 amino acids.

This clone was found once. The chain employs TRBV5-6 and TRBJ1-2; unclear D gene. Between the trimmed V and J ends, which lost 0 bases and 3 bases, there was a span of 6 bases. CDR1 is SGHDT and CDR2 is YYEEEE in the germline V gene. CDR3 length equals 13 residues. Here the CDR3 reads CASSLGRYYGYTF. CDR3 in DNA: TGTGCCAGCAGCTTGGGTCGGTACTATGGCTACACCTTC.

This chain links TRBV18 with TRBJ1-1, with TRBD1 matching over 7 bases. Germline CDR1 KGHSH, CDR2 LQKENI. The CDR3 has 13 amino acids. The ends lost 3 bases at V and 4 bases at J; junction bases unmatched: 2. CDR3 in amino acids: CASSPTGSTEAFF. The CDR3 DNA reads TGTGCCAGCTCACCGACAGGGAGCACTGAAGCTTTCTTT. The whole variable domain, filled in from reference TRBV18 and TRBJ1-1, reads NAGVMQNPRHLVRRRGQEARLRCSPMKGHSHVYWYRQLPEEGLKFMVYLQKENIIDESGMPKERFSAEFPKEGPSILRIQQVVRGDSAAYFCASSPTGSTEAFFGQGTRLTVV.

The chain recombines TRBV11-1 with TRBJ1-1; D remains unclear. In germline, CDR1 is SGHAT, CDR2 FQDESV (reference sequence). This CDR3 is built from 11 residues. Trimming stripped 5 bases from V and 5 bases from J, with 6 bases between. This CDR3 is CASSTNTEAFF. The DNA of the CDR3 is TGTGCCAGCAGCACCAATACTGAAGCTTTCTTT.

The gene calls are TRBV2 and TRBJ1-5; no clear D. Trimming removed 6 bases at V and 6 bases at J, with 21 bases between. This CDR3 is 16 amino acids long. Germline V gene sequence: CDR1 SNHLY, CDR2 FYNNEI. The CDR3 DNA reads TGTGCCAGCAGCGAGACTGACGGACGAGGTGGTCAGCCCCAGCATTTT. Translated, it gives CASSETDGRGGQPQHF.